This passage covers 25 T cell receptor beta chains from one sample sequenced in a study of blood T cell repertoires in COVID-19. This table comes from immunoSEQ multiplex PCR, and its TCRdb copy is limited to in-frame clones, with some not included. The sample includes about 150,000 clones, around 84% of them seen just once. The sample consisted of peripheral blood. The receptor set was obtained from a woman aged 45-65 years with acute or convalescent COVID-19.

The rearrangement joins TRBV7-2 to TRBJ1-5; weak D call: TRBD1 (5 bases). Germline V gene lookup returns CDR1 SGHTA and CDR2 FQGNSA. V was trimmed by 1 base and J by 7 bases, leaving 14 bases between them. This CDR3 has 15 residues. The CDR3 DNA reads TGTGCCAGCAGCTTAGATCCGGGGGGGTGGCAGCCCCAGCATTTT. Its translation: CASSLDPGGWQPQHF.

DNA of the CDR3: TGTGCTAGTGGTTTGGGGGCTTCGAACACCGGGGAGCTGTTTTTT. It specifies CASGLGASNTGELFF. The chain carries TRBV12-5 and TRBJ2-2; D is unresolved. The CDR3 has 15 amino acids. The germline V and J ends were trimmed by 1 base and 0 bases, with 6 bases remaining between them. The V gene's germline CDR1 is LGHNT and CDR2 FRNRAP.

The chain is built from TRBV18 and TRBJ2-7; 7 positions agree with TRBD2. There are 14 residues in the CDR3. With 2 bases clipped from V and 7 bases from J, the junction kept 8 bases outside the gene matches. Germline V gene lookup returns CDR1 KGHSH and CDR2 LQKENI. The CDR3 DNA reads as TGTGCCAGCTCACCAGGGACCGCCGGGGGGGAGCAGTACTTC. This translates into CASSPGTAGGEQYF.

The chain couples TRBV6-1 to TRBJ2-7, with a possible D match to TRBD1 (5 bases). Germline V gives CDR1 MNHNS, CDR2 SASEGT. CDR3 size: 17 residues. The V gene lost 4 bases and the J gene lost 2 bases, with 21 bases spanning the gap. The CDR3 loop reads CASSGGLGVPTTYEQYF. The CDR3 DNA follows: TGTGCCAGCAGTGGTGGGTTAGGGGTACCTACCACCTACGAGCAGTACTTC.

V is TRBV18 and J is TRBJ1-1; 9 nucleotides match TRBD1. V dropped 6 bases and J dropped 6; count of bases not matched to a gene: 17. The CDR3 extends over 17 amino acids. Germline V gene sequence: CDR1 KGHSH, CDR2 LQKENI. CDR3 nucleotide sequence: TGTGCCAGCTCCCCTGGGACAGGGAGGTATTCGATGTCTGAAGCTTTCTTT. It codes for CASSPGTGRYSMSEAFF.

This chain joins TRBV30 and TRBJ1-4, with D perhaps matching TRBD1 (6 bases). From germline, CDR1 is GTSNPN and CDR2 SVGIG (reference sequence). Deletions cut 2 bases from V and 3 bases from J, with 7 bases between. The CDR3 is 13 amino acids. CDR3 DNA: TGTGCCTGGAGTTGGACAGCTAATGAAAAACTGTTTTTT. It encodes CAWSWTANEKLFF.

This clone was picked up a small number of times. The chain employs TRBV5-1 and TRBJ2-6, with TRBD1 matching over 7 bases. The V segment lost 6 bases and the J segment 2 bases; nucleotides outside the gene matches: 8. Germline V gene data show CDR1 as SGHRS and CDR2 as YFSETQ. The CDR3 contains 16 residues. The CDR3 sequence: CASTDRGGAGANVLTF. The DNA of the CDR3 is TGCGCCAGCACCGACCGAGGGGGCGCTGGGGCCAACGTCCTGACTTTC.

The chain links TRBV6-6 to TRBJ1-5; D unclear. With 10 bases removed from V and 4 bases from J, the gap between germline ends came to 20 bases. The CDR3 contains 15 residues. The germline V gene encodes CDR1 MNHNY and CDR2 SVGAGI (reference sequence). The CDR3 DNA reads as TGTGCCACCTATGACGGGGTATTTGAGAATCAGCCCCAGCATTTT. It yields the protein CATYDGVFENQPQHF.

This clone was seen more than once but under ten times. In nucleotides, the CDR3 is TGTGCCAGCAGCCAAGGGACTTCAACCTTAGAGACCCAGTACTTC. Protein: CASSQGTSTLETQYF. The chain couples TRBV4-2 to TRBJ2-5; TRBD2 is a possible D gene (5 bases). CDR3 size: 15 residues. CDR1 LGHNA and CDR2 YNFKEQ come from the germline V gene. V was pared by 1 base and J by 4 bases, with 13 bases between.

A few counts support this clone. This specimen includes other DNA sequences encoding the same CDR3. This chain connects TRBV5-1 to TRBJ1-6; D not certain. V lost 0 bases to trimming and J lost 7 bases, with 8 bases between them. The CDR3 has 14 amino acids. Germline V gene sequence: CDR1 SGHRS, CDR2 YFSETQ. The DNA for the CDR3 is TGCGCCAGCAGCTTGGAAGGAGTAAATTCACCCCTCCACTTT. This translates into CASSLEGVNSPLHF. The whole variable domain, remainder taken from reference TRBV5-1 and TRBJ1-6, is KAGVTQTPRYLIKTRGQQVTLSCSPISGHRSVSWYQQTPGQGLQFLFEYFSETQRNKGNFPGRFSGRQFSNSRSEMNVSTLELGDSALYLCASSLEGVNSPLHFGNGTRLTVT.

The V gene is TRBV19, the J gene TRBJ1-2; D is ambiguous. Germline values: CDR1 LNHDA, CDR2 SQIVND (reference sequence). V lost 11 bases, J lost 6 bases, and 13 bases lay in between. The length of the CDR3 is 11 residues. The CDR3 sequence is CAVDSGDGYTF. In DNA form, the CDR3 reads TGTGCCGTCGATTCCGGTGATGGCTACACCTTC.

The chain combines TRBV7-4 with TRBJ2-7; D call uncertain. Germline loops: CDR1 SGHVT, CDR2 SQSDAQ. The CDR3 spans 17 residues. The V and J ends lost 5 bases and 3 bases respectively, with 23 bases between them. CDR3 loop: CASSQILFRVFYYEQYF. The CDR3 DNA follows: TGTGCCAGCAGCCAAATCCTCTTCCGTGTATTCTACTACGAGCAGTACTTC.

The CDR3 region has the DNA TGTGCCAGCAGCTTAGTCCAACAGGGTAATTCACCCCTCCACTTT. Its protein is CASSLVQQGNSPLHF. The rearrangement joins TRBV7-9 to TRBJ1-6, with D possibly TRBD1 on 6 matching bases. This CDR3 comprises 15 residues. Germline loops: CDR1 SEHNR, CDR2 FQNEAQ (reference sequence). Trimming shortened V by 1 base and J by 6 bases, and 10 bases separated the two germline ends.

The chain recombines TRBV4-2 with TRBJ1-2; TRBD1 matches at 8 bases. The germline gives CDR1 LGHNA, CDR2 YNFKEQ. CDR3 size: 17 residues. V dropped 0 bases and J dropped 0; count of bases not matched to a gene: 6. This CDR3 is CASSQDGTGATNYGYTF. CDR3 DNA sequence: TGTGCCAGCAGCCAAGATGGGACAGGCGCGACTAACTATGGCTACACCTTC.

The CDR3 reads CASTVQAANYGYTF. Here the CDR3 DNA reads TGTGCCAGCACCGTACAGGCGGCTAACTATGGCTACACCTTC. This rearrangement joins TRBV2 to TRBJ1-2, with TRBD1 as a possible D gene (5 bases). With 7 bases removed from V and 0 bases from J, the gap between germline ends came to 12 bases. This CDR3 has 14 amino acids. CDR1 is SNHLY and CDR2 is FYNNEI in the germline V gene.

This clone has just a few counts. The rearrangement uses TRBV6-5 and TRBJ2-1; 8 nucleotides match TRBD2. This CDR3 has 15 amino acids. From germline, CDR1 is MNHEY and CDR2 SVGAGI. V lost 2 bases to trimming and J lost 4 bases; unmatched junction nucleotides: 4. CDR3 region: CASSYSRGGYNEQFF. For the CDR3, the DNA is TGTGCCAGCAGTTACAGTCGGGGGGGGTACAATGAGCAGTTCTTC.

DNA of the CDR3: TGCGCCAGCAGCTTGAGCGGGGGGGCCGCTTACGAGCAGTACTTC. Translation gives CASSLSGGAAYEQYF. The rearrangement uses TRBV5-1 and TRBJ2-7; 10 bases fit TRBD2. V shed 1 base, J shed 4 bases, and the junction held 5 bases outside the gene matches. CDR3 length: 15 amino acids. CDR1 is SGHRS, CDR2 YFSETQ, per germline.

This sequence joins TRBV27 and TRBJ2-1; tentative D call: TRBD2 (6 bases). Germline V gene lookup returns CDR1 MNHEY and CDR2 SMNVEV (reference sequence). Trimming took 2 bases from V and 0 from J, leaving 8 bases between them. This CDR3 region has 15 residues. The CDR3 nucleotides are TGTGCCAGCAGTTTAACAGCGGGCTCCTACAATGAGCAGTTCTTC. Its translation is CASSLTAGSYNEQFF.

The chain uses TRBV29-1 and TRBJ1-1, with 12 bases fitting TRBD1. The germline V gene has CDR1 SQVTM and CDR2 ANQGSEA. The CDR3 runs 17 residues. V lost 3 bases, J lost 6 bases, and 14 bases stayed unmatched. The CDR3 DNA reads as TGCAGCGTTGAGGGGGACAGGGGGCGCGGGAGCTCGGCTGAAGCTTTCTTT. Its protein product is CSVEGDRGRGSSAEAFF. The whole variable domain, remainder taken from reference TRBV29-1 and TRBJ1-1, is SAVISQKPSRDICQRGTSLTIQCQVDSQVTMMFWYRQQPGQSLTLIATANQGSEATYESGFVIDKFPISRPNLTFSTLTVSNMSPEDSSIYLCSVEGDRGRGSSAEAFFGQGTRLTVV.

The chain is built from TRBV9 and TRBJ1-2; the D is unclear. The CDR3 loop spans 12 amino acids. Germline V CDR1 and CDR2: SGDLS, YYNGEE. The V end lost 3 bases, the J end lost 0 bases, and 3 bases lay between the germline ends. In DNA form, the CDR3 reads TGTGCCAGCAGCGCTGCTAACTATGGCTACACCTTC. This sequence encodes CASSAANYGYTF.

A single count supports this clone. This CDR3 reads CATPTSGEPPSTDTQYF. CDR3 sequence (DNA): TGTGCCACCCCAACTAGCGGAGAACCTCCGAGCACAGATACGCAGTATTTT. The gene calls are TRBV24-1 and TRBJ2-3, with 8 bases that match TRBD2. This CDR3 is built from 17 residues. Germline lookup yields CDR1 KGHDR and CDR2 SFDVKD. V gave up 9 bases and J gave up 0 bases; unmatched junction bases: 13.

The V and J genes are TRBV27 and TRBJ2-6, with TRBD1 as a possible D gene (6 bases). The CDR3 consists of 16 residues. Deletions cut 6 bases from V and 13 bases from J, with 25 bases between. The germline gives CDR1 MNHEY, CDR2 SMNVEV (reference sequence). CDR3 in DNA: TGTGCCAGCAGCCCAGAGGCCCGGACAGTCCTCAGGGTCCTGACTTTC. This encodes CASSPEARTVLRVLTF.

On this clone itself: A junction end diverges from the germline sequence, so it may reflect a read error. This specimen includes other DNA sequences encoding the same CDR3. V gene TRBV29-1 combines with J gene TRBJ2-3, with D perhaps TRBD2 (5 bases). CDR1 is SQVTM, CDR2 ANQGSEA, per germline. The CDR3 sequence is 13 residues long. In DNA form, the CDR3 reads TGTAGTCTGACGGACTTGAGCACAGATACGCAGTATTTT. This translates into CSLTDLSTDTQYF.

This clone was recorded once. CDR3 nucleotides: TGTGCCAGCAGTTCTCCCGGACTCTCTGGAAACACCATATATTTT. Translated, it gives CASSSPGLSGNTIYF. J is TRBJ1-3 and V is TRBV28; D is undetermined. Germline loops: CDR1 MDHEN, CDR2 SYDVKM. The CDR3 loop spans 15 amino acids. Trimming stripped 4 bases from V and 0 bases from J, with 10 bases between.

The CDR3 spells CASSLSAGQRAGYTF. DNA of the CDR3: TGCGCCAGCAGCTTGAGTGCCGGCCAGCGTGCTGGCTACACCTTC. The gene calls are TRBV5-1 and TRBJ1-2; D uncertain. Germline-derived CDR1 and CDR2 are SGHRS and YFSETQ. The CDR3 contains 15 residues. The germline V and J ends were trimmed by 1 base and 7 bases, with 17 bases remaining between them.